This T cell receptor beta chain was captured in a study of cytomegalovirus exposure and HLA in healthy donors. The PCR used 60 Vbeta and 13 Jbeta primers. Only in-frame clones appear in the TCRdb table, and some are missing; sequencing was by immunoSEQ multiplex PCR. The data contain 100,000 or so clones, around three quarters of them seen just once; the ten biggest clones take up about 4%. V lost 3 bases, J lost 3 bases, and 5 bases stayed unmatched. The germline CDR1 and CDR2 sequences are SGHRS and YFSETQ. CDR3 length: 16 residues. The chain is built from TRBV5-1 and TRBJ2-3; 12 bases line up with TRBD2. The sequence was collected from a woman aged 50 to 65 in good health and CMV-seropositive. The sequenced material came from PBMCs. CDR3 region: CASSSGTSGLTDTQYF. The CDR3 DNA reads TGCGCCAGCAGCTCCGGGACTAGCGGGTTGACAGATACGCAGTATTTT.